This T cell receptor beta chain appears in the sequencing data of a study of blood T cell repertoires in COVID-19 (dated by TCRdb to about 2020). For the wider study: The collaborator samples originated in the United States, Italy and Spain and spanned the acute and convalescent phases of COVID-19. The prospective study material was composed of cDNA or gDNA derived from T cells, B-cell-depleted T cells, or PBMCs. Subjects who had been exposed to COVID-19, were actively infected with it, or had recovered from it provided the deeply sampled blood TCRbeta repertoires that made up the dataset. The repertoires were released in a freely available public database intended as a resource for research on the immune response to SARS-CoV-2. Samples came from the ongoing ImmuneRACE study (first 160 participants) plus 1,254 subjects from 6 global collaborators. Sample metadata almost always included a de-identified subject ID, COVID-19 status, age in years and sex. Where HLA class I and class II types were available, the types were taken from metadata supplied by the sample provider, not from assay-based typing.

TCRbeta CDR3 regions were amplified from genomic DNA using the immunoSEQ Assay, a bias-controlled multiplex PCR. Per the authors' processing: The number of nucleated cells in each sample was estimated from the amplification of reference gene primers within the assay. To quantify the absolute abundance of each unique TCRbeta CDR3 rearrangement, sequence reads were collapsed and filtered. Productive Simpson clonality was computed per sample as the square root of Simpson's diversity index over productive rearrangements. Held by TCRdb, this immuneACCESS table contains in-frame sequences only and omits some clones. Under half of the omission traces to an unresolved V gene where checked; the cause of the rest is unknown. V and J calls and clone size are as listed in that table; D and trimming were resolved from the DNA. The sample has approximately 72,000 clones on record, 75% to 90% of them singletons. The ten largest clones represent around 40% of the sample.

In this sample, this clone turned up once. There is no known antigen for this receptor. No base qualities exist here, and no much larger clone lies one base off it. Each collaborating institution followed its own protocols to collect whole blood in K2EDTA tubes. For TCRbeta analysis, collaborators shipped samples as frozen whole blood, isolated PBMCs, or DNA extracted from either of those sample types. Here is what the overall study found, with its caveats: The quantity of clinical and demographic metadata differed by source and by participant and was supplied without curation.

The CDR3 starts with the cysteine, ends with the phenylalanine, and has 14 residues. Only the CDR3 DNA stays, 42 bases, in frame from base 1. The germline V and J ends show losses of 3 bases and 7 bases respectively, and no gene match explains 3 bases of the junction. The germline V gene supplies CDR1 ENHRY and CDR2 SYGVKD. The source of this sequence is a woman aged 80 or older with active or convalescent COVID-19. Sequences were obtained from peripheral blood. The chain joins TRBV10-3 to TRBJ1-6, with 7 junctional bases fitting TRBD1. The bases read TGTGCCATCAGTGATGGGACAGCGAATTCACCCCTCCACTTT. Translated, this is CAISDGTANSPLHF.